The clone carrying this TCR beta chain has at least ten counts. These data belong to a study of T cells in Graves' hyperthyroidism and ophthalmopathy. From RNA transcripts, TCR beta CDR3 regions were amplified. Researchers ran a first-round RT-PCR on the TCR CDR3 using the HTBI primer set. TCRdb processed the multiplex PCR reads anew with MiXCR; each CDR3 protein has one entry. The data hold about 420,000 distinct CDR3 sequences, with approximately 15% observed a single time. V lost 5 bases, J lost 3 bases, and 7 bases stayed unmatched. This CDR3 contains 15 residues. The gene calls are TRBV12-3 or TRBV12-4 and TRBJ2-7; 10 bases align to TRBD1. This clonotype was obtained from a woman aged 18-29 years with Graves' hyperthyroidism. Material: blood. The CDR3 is CASSRYGQGGYEQYF. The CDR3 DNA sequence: TGTGCCAGCAGTCGCTACGGACAGGGGGGCTACGAGCAGTACTTC.